This TCR beta chain was observed in a study of OX40 agonist ivuxolimab in advanced cancers. In the study overall: From roughly 20 to 90 years was the age range, with a mean of about 56 years, and 65% to 90% were male. The eligibility criteria allowed prior anti-PD-1, anti-PD-L1 or anti-CTLA-4 therapy, and about 40% had some. Overall study findings and caveats: Several nonresponders also turned out to have low normalized T-cell clonal expansion. The study found that CD8+ T cells averaged more expanded clones than CD4+.

To note about this clone: No antigen is known for it.

Trimming left V 11 bases short and J 7 bases short, with 15 bases between. Germline CDR1 MNHEY, CDR2 SMNVEV (reference sequence). This CDR3 has 11 residues. Profiled with immunoSEQ multiplex PCR; TCRdb holds only in-frame clones, not every one. The sample holds tens of thousands of clones, about 90% seen once. This clonotype was obtained from an adult with an advanced solid tumor such as melanoma, head and neck, liver or kidney cancer. The source material was CD4+ or CD8+ T cells sorted from blood, sampled in a trial of the OX40 agonist ivuxolimab. The chain couples TRBV27 to TRBJ2-7, with no clear D. Here the CDR3 DNA reads TGTGCCGTAGGACCTCCCGGGGAGCAGTACTTC. Translation gives CAVGPPGEQYF.